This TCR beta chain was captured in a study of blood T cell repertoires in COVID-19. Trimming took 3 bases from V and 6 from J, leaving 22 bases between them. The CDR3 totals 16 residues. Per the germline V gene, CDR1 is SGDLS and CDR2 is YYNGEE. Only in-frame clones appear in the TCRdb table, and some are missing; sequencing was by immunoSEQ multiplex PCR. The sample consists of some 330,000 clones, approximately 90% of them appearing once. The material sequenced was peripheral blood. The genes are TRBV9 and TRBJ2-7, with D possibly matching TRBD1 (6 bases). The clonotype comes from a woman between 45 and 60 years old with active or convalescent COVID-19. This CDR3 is CASSGSQGVRRSEQYF. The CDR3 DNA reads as TGTGCCAGCAGCGGATCACAGGGAGTTAGGAGATCCGAGCAGTACTTC.